This TCR beta chain stems from a study of human T cells and chemical hapten exposure. For the study at large: Sensitizing treatment utilized 2% DPC over an approximately 2 cm by approximately 2 cm portion of upper inner arm skin. Diphenylcyclopropenone was applied weekly to patients' scalps across the roughly 25-week study. From small differences in pooled library volume came most of the variation in per-sample TCR yields. Enrolled patients were predominantly female and had alopecia areata, totalis or universalis.

Time point specified: pre-sensitization, week 0. Stated treatment: therapeutic diphenylcyclopropenone sensitization with weekly scalp DPC. MiXCR, applied by TCRdb to the RACE reads, yields one record per CDR3 protein. Of about 98,000 distinct CDR3 sequences in the sample, 10% to 12% were seen once. The sample holds a few counts of this clonotype. The CDR3 runs to 14 residues. The germline V gene encodes CDR1 LGHDT and CDR2 YNNKEL (reference sequence). The V gene lost 2 bases and the J gene lost 6 bases, with 11 bases spanning the gap. Specimen: whole blood, collected in connection with sensitization to the hapten diphenylcyclopropenone (DPC). This receptor was identified in a woman aged 55 to 70 with alopecia areata. Some clones in this sample may be carry-over from other donors' samples. The chain is built from TRBV3-1 and TRBJ2-1; D not resolved. The chain's CDR3 is CASSQLGYLNEQFF. In DNA form, the CDR3 reads TGTGCCAGCAGCCAATTGGGATATCTCAATGAGCAGTTCTTC.